This T cell receptor (beta chain) was sequenced in a study of technical replicates of blood from a few donors. The V gene lost 0 bases and the J gene lost 6 bases, with 10 bases spanning the gap. The CDR3 spans 14 residues. Germline values: CDR1 LGHNA, CDR2 YNFKEQ. Some clones are missing from TCRdb's copy, which holds only in-frame ones; the method was immunoSEQ multiplex PCR. The table includes roughly 79,000 clones, roughly 89% detected once. The receptor's source is a human donor in good health. Some clones in this sample may be carry-over from other donors' samples. The chain carries TRBV4-2 and TRBJ2-3; TRBD2 is a possible D gene (5 bases). The sequencing input was T cells isolated from PBMCs. CDR3 amino acids: CASSQERVLDTQYF. Here the CDR3 DNA reads TGTGCCAGCAGCCAAGAGCGGGTTTTGGATACGCAGTATTTT.